Shown below are 19 T cell receptor beta chains from a single sample sequenced in a study of blood T cell repertoires in COVID-19. Sequencing was performed with immunoSEQ multiplex PCR; in TCRdb, only in-frame clones are kept and a portion is missing. The repertoire includes approximately 240,000 clones, 80% to 90% of them detected once, and about 4% sits in the top ten. The sample was peripheral blood. All receptors derive from a man aged 50 or older with acute or convalescent COVID-19.

The genes are TRBV5-1 and TRBJ1-2, with 7 bases aligning to TRBD1. This CDR3 has 15 residues. CDR1 SGHRS and CDR2 YFSETQ come from the germline V gene. V shed 4 bases, J shed 7 bases, and the junction held 13 bases outside the gene matches. The CDR3 DNA reads as TGCGCCAGCAGCCCAATGGGTGGAGGGGGCTTTGGCTACACCTTC. Translated, it gives CASSPMGGGGFGYTF.

The gene calls are TRBV9 and TRBJ1-3, with TRBD1 identical over 7 bases. J was trimmed by 5 bases and V by 3 bases; bases with no gene match: 8. The CDR3 is 15 amino acids. The germline CDR1 and CDR2 sequences are SGDLS and YYNGEE. The CDR3 here is CASSALRDRRNTIYF. The CDR3 coding sequence is TGTGCCAGCAGCGCACTCCGGGACAGAAGAAACACCATATATTTT.

The V gene is TRBV13, the J gene TRBJ1-2; D might be TRBD1 (6 bases). Trimming removed 3 bases from V and 0 bases from J, with 8 bases in between. Germline assignment: CDR1 PRHDT and CDR2 FYEKMQ (reference sequence). This CDR3 comprises 14 residues. CDR3 region: CASSFGQPNYGYTF. The CDR3 DNA sequence: TGTGCCAGCAGCTTTGGACAGCCTAACTATGGCTACACCTTC.

CDR3 nucleotides: TGTGCCACCGATGGCCAGCCCCAGCATTTT. This translates into CATDGQPQHF. This chain uses TRBV6-4 with TRBJ1-5; D ambiguous. Germline V lookup: CDR1 MRHNA, CDR2 SNTAGT. This CDR3 is built from 10 residues. V was clipped by 10 bases and J by 7 bases, with 8 bases between them.

The rearrangement joins TRBV19 to TRBJ1-1; possibly TRBD1 for D (5 bases). The germline V and J ends were trimmed by 5 bases and 5 bases, with 21 bases remaining between them. CDR3 length: 16 amino acids. CDR1 is LNHDA, CDR2 SQIVND, per germline (reference sequence). In nucleotides, the CDR3 is TGTGCCAGTAGTCCGACAGTTACGGTTCGCTGGACTGAAGCTTTCTTT. This codes for CASSPTVTVRWTEAFF. Complete variable domain (other parts from reference TRBV19 and TRBJ1-1): DGGITQSPKYLFRKEGQNVTLSCEQNLNHDAMYWYRQDPGQGLRLIYYSQIVNDFQKGDIAEGYSVSREKKESFPLTVTSAQKNPTAFYLCASSPTVTVRWTEAFFGQGTRLTVV.

J is TRBJ1-2 and V is TRBV5-4, with 9 nucleotides matching TRBD1. Germline CDR1 SGHNT, CDR2 YYREEE (reference sequence). The J segment lost 4 bases and the V segment lost 3 bases, leaving 7 bases of the junction unmatched. The CDR3 totals 15 residues. CDR3 protein: CASSSAGTGFYGYTF. Written as DNA, the CDR3 is TGTGCCAGCAGCTCCGCCGGGACAGGGTTCTATGGCTACACCTTC.

The genes are TRBV9 and TRBJ1-2, with D uncertain. CDR1 and CDR2 from the germline V gene are SGDLS and YYNGEE. The length of the CDR3 is 14 residues. Trimming pared 1 base from V and 6 bases from J, leaving 13 bases between. The CDR3 DNA follows: TGTGCCAGCAGCGTACACGGGGAAATCGATGGCTACACCTTC. Translated, it gives CASSVHGEIDGYTF.

The chain has TRBV19 and TRBJ1-1, with 7 bases fitting TRBD1. After removal of 0 bases from V and 4 bases from J, the junction contained 2 bases not matched to a gene. The CDR3 has 14 residues. Germline CDR1 is LNHDA and CDR2 is SQIVND (reference sequence). The CDR3 here is CASSIEAGGTEAFF. The CDR3 bases are TGTGCCAGTAGTATAGAAGCAGGGGGCACTGAAGCTTTCTTT. Full variable domain (rest looked up from reference TRBV19 and TRBJ1-1): DGGITQSPKYLFRKEGQNVTLSCEQNLNHDAMYWYRQDPGQGLRLIYYSQIVNDFQKGDIAEGYSVSREKKESFPLTVTSAQKNPTAFYLCASSIEAGGTEAFFGQGTRLTVV.

The chain employs TRBV2 and TRBJ2-7, with D uncertain. Between the trimmed V and J ends, which lost 8 bases and 2 bases, there was a span of 4 bases. Per the germline V gene, CDR1 is SNHLY and CDR2 is FYNNEI. The CDR3 contains 10 residues. The CDR3 reads CASAAYEQYF. CDR3 bases: TGTGCCAGCGCAGCCTACGAGCAGTACTTC.

This chain links TRBV18 with TRBJ1-1; D is perhaps TRBD1 (5 bases). This CDR3 region has 13 residues. V lost 1 base and J lost 6, with 9 bases in between. Per germline, CDR1 KGHSH and CDR2 LQKENI. DNA for the CDR3: TGTGCCAGCTCACCACTCGGGACTTCTGAAGCTTTCTTT. This gives the protein CASSPLGTSEAFF.

The V call is TRBV3-1 (or the pseudogene TRBV3-2), the J call TRBJ1-6; D is ambiguous. Germline assignment: CDR1 LGHDT and CDR2 YNNKEL (reference sequence). V was pared by 4 bases and J by 7 bases, with 8 bases between. This CDR3 comprises 13 residues. This CDR3 is CASSPGANSPLHF. The CDR3, as DNA: TGTGCCAGCAGCCCCGGAGCGAATTCACCCCTCCACTTT.

The chain carries TRBV7-8 and TRBJ2-3, with D possibly being TRBD1 (5 bases). V dropped 5 bases and J dropped 0 bases, with 15 bases sitting between them. This CDR3 spans 16 amino acids. From germline, CDR1 is SGHVS and CDR2 FQNEAQ. The CDR3 region is CASSTRQTSSTDTQYF. In DNA, the CDR3 is TGTGCCAGCAGCACCCGACAGACCTCCAGCACAGATACGCAGTATTTT.

This clone was seen just once. This chain connects TRBV24-1 to TRBJ2-1; TRBD2 matches 10 bases. Per the germline V gene, CDR1 is KGHDR and CDR2 is SFDVKD. V gave up 0 bases and J gave up 9 bases; unmatched junction bases: 7. The CDR3 is 16 residues long. CDR3 in DNA: TGTGCCACCAGTGATTTGGAGACTAGCGGGTTAAGTGAGCAGTTCTTC. Translating it yields CATSDLETSGLSEQFF.

The J gene is TRBJ1-2, the V gene TRBV2; 7 nucleotides line up with TRBD1. This CDR3 contains 15 residues. The germline V gene has CDR1 SNHLY and CDR2 FYNNEI. With V trimmed by 4 bases and J by 8 bases, 13 bases remained unmatched. CDR3 amino acids: CASSAFSTGASGYTF. DNA of the CDR3: TGTGCCAGCAGTGCCTTTTCTACAGGGGCTAGCGGCTACACCTTC.

Turning to this clone: An end of the junction does not agree with germline; a read error may underlie this. The J gene is TRBJ1-2, the V gene TRBV30; 8 positions agree with TRBD1. CDR1 is GTSNPN and CDR2 is SVGIG in the germline V gene (reference sequence). The CDR3 sequence is 14 residues long. CDR3 sequence (DNA): TGTGCCGGGAGGACAGGGACTTCTAACTATGGCTACACCTTC. It translates to CAGRTGTSNYGYTF.

The chain couples TRBV18 to TRBJ2-3, with 13 bases lining up with TRBD2. CDR1 and CDR2 (germline): KGHSH, LQKENI. This CDR3 has 16 amino acids. The junction had 2 bases not matched to a gene; V was cut back by 1 base and J by 4 bases. This CDR3 reads CASSPRLAGGADTQYF. The CDR3 coding sequence is TGTGCCAGCTCACCACGACTAGCGGGAGGAGCAGATACGCAGTATTTT.

The V gene is TRBV19, the J gene TRBJ2-3; D perhaps matches TRBD2 (6 bases). Trimming left V 7 bases short and J 5 bases short, with 16 bases between. Germline V gene lookup returns CDR1 LNHDA and CDR2 SQIVND (reference sequence). The CDR3 extends over 14 amino acids. CDR3 sequence reads: CASTSAGLGDTQYF. The DNA for the CDR3 is TGTGCCAGTACTAGCGCGGGATTGGGAGATACGCAGTATTTT.

The CDR3 here is CASSWTGGPQHF. The CDR3 nucleotides are TGTGCCAGCAGCTGGACAGGCGGACCCCAGCATTTT. The chain carries TRBV5-4 and TRBJ1-5; 7 positions match TRBD1. Losses at the gene ends were 3 bases for V and 10 bases for J; bases not matched to a gene: 4. There are 12 residues in the CDR3. Germline V CDR1 and CDR2: SGHNT, YYREEE (reference sequence).

This clone was recorded once. The genes are TRBV28 and TRBJ2-3; D gene uncertain. Trimming left V 5 bases short and J 3 bases short, with 3 bases between. The CDR3 has 11 amino acids. Looked up from germline, CDR1 is MDHEN and CDR2 is SYDVKM. The CDR3 sequence: CASSPTDTQYF. The CDR3 DNA reads as TGTGCCAGCAGTCCGACAGATACGCAGTATTTT.